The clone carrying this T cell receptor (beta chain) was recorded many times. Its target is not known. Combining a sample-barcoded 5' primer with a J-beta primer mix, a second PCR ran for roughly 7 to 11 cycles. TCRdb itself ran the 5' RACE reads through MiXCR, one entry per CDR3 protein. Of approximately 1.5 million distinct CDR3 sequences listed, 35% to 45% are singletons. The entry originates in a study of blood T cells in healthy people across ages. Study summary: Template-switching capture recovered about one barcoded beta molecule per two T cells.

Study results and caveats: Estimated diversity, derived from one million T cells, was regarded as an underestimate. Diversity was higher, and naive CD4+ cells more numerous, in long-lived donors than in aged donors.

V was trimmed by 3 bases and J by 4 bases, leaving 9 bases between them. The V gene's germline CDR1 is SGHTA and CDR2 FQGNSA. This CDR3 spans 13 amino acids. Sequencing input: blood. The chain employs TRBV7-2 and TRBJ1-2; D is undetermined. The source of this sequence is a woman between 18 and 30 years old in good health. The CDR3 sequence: CASSFGQTYGYTF. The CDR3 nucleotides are TGTGCCAGCAGCTTCGGGCAGACCTATGGCTACACCTTC.